This paragraph covers one T cell receptor beta chain sequence. As yet, its antigen is unknown. This entry comes from a study of post-analysis software for immune sequencing data. Whole-study context: The disease courses covered relapsing-remitting, secondary progressive and progressive-relapsing multiple sclerosis.

Presence of unique molecular identifiers characterized the TCR beta cDNA libraries. Out of roughly 1 to 11 million T cells, a few hundred thousand cDNA molecules were generated. TCRdb re-derived calls from the PCR reads in MiXCR, one entry per CDR3 protein. The table records approximately 730,000 distinct CDR3 sequences, approximately 30% of them present only once. Broader study findings: Batch-mates among the samples co-clustered strongly by F measure. Multiple sclerosis patients showed significantly lower normalized Chao1 diversity than controls did.

The sequenced sample was blood. The clonotype comes from a girl aged 5-17 years with multiple sclerosis.

The CDR3 here is CASSLNRGRSGYTF. As DNA, the CDR3 is TGTGCCAGCAGTTTGAACAGGGGGCGGAGTGGCTACACCTTC. The chain is built from TRBV12-3 or TRBV12-4 and TRBJ1-2; 9 positions match TRBD1. Losses at the gene ends were 3 bases for V and 7 bases for J; bases not matched to a gene: 6. The CDR3 spans 14 residues.